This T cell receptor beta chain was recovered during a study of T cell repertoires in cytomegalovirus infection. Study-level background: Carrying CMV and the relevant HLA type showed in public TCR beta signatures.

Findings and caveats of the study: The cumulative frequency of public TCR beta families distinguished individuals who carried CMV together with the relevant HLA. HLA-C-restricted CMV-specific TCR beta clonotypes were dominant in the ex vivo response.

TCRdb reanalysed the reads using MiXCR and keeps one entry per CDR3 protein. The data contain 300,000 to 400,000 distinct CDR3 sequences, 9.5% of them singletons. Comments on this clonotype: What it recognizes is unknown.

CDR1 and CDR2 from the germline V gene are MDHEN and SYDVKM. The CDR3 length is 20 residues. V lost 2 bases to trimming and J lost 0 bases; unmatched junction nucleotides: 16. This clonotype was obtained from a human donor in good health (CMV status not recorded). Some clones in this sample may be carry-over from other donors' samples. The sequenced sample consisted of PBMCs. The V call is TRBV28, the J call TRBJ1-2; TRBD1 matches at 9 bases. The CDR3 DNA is TGTGCCAGCAGTTTAAGTGGTCTTGGGTGGGGGACAGGGACTAACTATGGCTACACCTTC. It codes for CASSLSGLGWGTGTNYGYTF.